A single sample is the source of the 24 T cell receptor beta chains below, sequenced in a study of blood T cells in healthy people across ages. A second PCR, run for about 7 to 11 cycles, used a sample-barcoded 5' primer plus a J-beta primer mix. Via MiXCR, TCRdb re-called the 5' RACE reads, giving one row per CDR3 protein. The data contain 1,300,000 or so distinct CDR3 sequences, roughly 64% of them singletons. The sequenced sample consisted of blood. Receptor source: a man between 18 and 29 years old in good health.

The genes are TRBV11-2 and TRBJ2-3; D is ambiguous. The germline gives CDR1 SGHAT, CDR2 FQNNGV. V lost 4 bases, J lost 0 bases, and 8 bases lay in between. The CDR3 spans 14 residues. CDR3 sequence: CASSYTDSTDTQYF. The CDR3 DNA is TGTGCCAGCAGCTACACAGACAGCACAGATACGCAGTATTTT.

CDR3 sequence: CASSQTSASNTGELFF. CDR3 coding DNA: TGCGCCAGCAGCCAAACTAGTGCCTCGAACACCGGGGAGCTGTTTTTT. This chain links TRBV4-3 with TRBJ2-2; D possibly corresponds to TRBD2 (5 bases). The germline V gene encodes CDR1 LGHNA and CDR2 YSLEER. This CDR3 is built from 16 residues. The V end was cut by 2 bases, the J end by 0 bases, with 10 bases between.

The gene calls are TRBV4-2 and TRBJ2-1; 8 bases match TRBD2. The germline V gene encodes CDR1 LGHNA and CDR2 YNFKEQ. Trimming took 4 bases from V and 5 from J; bases not matched to a gene: 7. The CDR3 has 15 residues. CDR3 sequence reads: CASSPGLVFHNEQFF. For the CDR3, the DNA is TGTGCCAGCAGCCCGGGACTAGTCTTTCACAATGAGCAGTTCTTC.

CDR3 in amino acids: CASSVEGPGGMNTEAFF. CDR3 nucleotide sequence: TGTGCCAGCAGCGTAGAGGGGCCGGGGGGCATGAACACTGAAGCTTTCTTT. The chain carries TRBV9 and TRBJ1-1, with D perhaps TRBD1 (6 bases). The ends were cut back, 0 bases at V and 0 bases at J, with 15 bases in the middle. This CDR3 spans 17 amino acids. Germline values: CDR1 SGDLS, CDR2 YYNGEE.

This clonotype was counted once. CDR3 sequence: CASSEEAGQGPYEQYF. The CDR3 coding sequence is TGTGCCAGCAGTGAAGAGGCAGGGCAGGGGCCCTACGAGCAGTACTTC. The chain recombines TRBV2 with TRBJ2-4, with D maybe TRBD1 (6 bases). TRBJ2-7 explains the end of the DNA better; the J call may be wrong. This CDR3 is built from 16 residues. Looked up from germline, CDR1 is SNHLY and CDR2 is FYNNEI.

The chain has TRBV5-1 and TRBJ2-3; 8 bases agree with TRBD2. This CDR3 region has 17 residues. J was trimmed by 0 bases and V by 0 bases; bases with no gene match: 6. Germline CDR1 is SGHRS and CDR2 is YFSETQ. The CDR3 loop reads CASSLAGSGTSTDTQYF. The CDR3 DNA sequence: TGCGCCAGCAGCTTGGCCGGTAGCGGGACTAGCACAGATACGCAGTATTTT.

CDR3 amino acids: CASSIPGPGANVLTF. In DNA form, the CDR3 reads TGCGCCAGCAGCATTCCGGGGCCTGGGGCCAACGTCCTGACTTTC. This chain joins TRBV5-1 and TRBJ2-6, with D perhaps assigned TRBD1 or TRBD2 (5 bases each). CDR1 SGHRS and CDR2 YFSETQ come from the germline V gene. The CDR3 covers 15 residues. V lost 4 bases to trimming and J lost 2 bases, with 10 bases between them.

The chain couples TRBV27 to TRBJ1-5; D remains unclear. Deletions cut 6 bases from V and 0 bases from J, with 6 bases between. Germline V gives CDR1 MNHEY, CDR2 SMNVEV (reference sequence). The CDR3 loop spans 13 amino acids. The CDR3 sequence is CASRQNSNQPQHF. The DNA of the CDR3 is TGTGCCAGCAGACAGAATAGCAATCAGCCCCAGCATTTT.

The chain joins TRBV5-6 to TRBJ1-5; D unclear. V gave up 4 bases and J gave up 5 bases, with 16 bases separating them. The CDR3 totals 15 residues. Germline V lookup: CDR1 SGHDT, CDR2 YYEEEE. The CDR3 DNA follows: TGTGCCAGCAGCCACGACACCCCACCTCATCAGCCCCAGCATTTT. Translated: CASSHDTPPHQPQHF.

V gene TRBV20-1 combines with J gene TRBJ2-7; 7 bases are shared with TRBD1. The CDR3 loop spans 13 amino acids. J lost 10 bases, V lost 6 bases, and 15 bases had no gene match. Germline loops: CDR1 DFQATT, CDR2 SNEGSKA (reference sequence). The CDR3 sequence: CSAHDRVQEAQYF. The CDR3 DNA follows: TGCAGTGCACATGACAGGGTGCAAGAGGCCCAGTACTTC.

This clonotype has only a few counts. The gene calls are TRBV18 and TRBJ1-1, with 9 bases that match TRBD1. The length of the CDR3 is 16 residues. The V and J ends lost 2 bases and 0 bases, in that order; junction bases with no gene match: 4. Germline CDR1 reads KGHSH; CDR2 reads LQKENI. The CDR3 here is CASSPWTGAMNTEAFF. The CDR3 coding sequence is TGTGCCAGCTCACCATGGACAGGGGCGATGAACACTGAAGCTTTCTTT.

This clonotype came up many times. Its ends do not fully match the called genes, so a read error is possible. The chain is built from TRBV4-1 and TRBJ2-3; D is undetermined. Looked up from germline, CDR1 is MGHRA and CDR2 is YSYEKL. The CDR3 spans 14 residues. Here the CDR3 reads CASSQGWGTDTQYF. CDR3 DNA sequence: TGTGCCAGCAGCCAAGGTTGGGGCACAGATACGCAGTATTTT.

The J gene is TRBJ1-6, the V gene TRBV4-3; D remains unclear. Germline CDR1 LGHNA, CDR2 YSLEER. The CDR3 has 13 amino acids. Trimming cost V 1 base and J 9 bases, with 7 bases left between them. The CDR3 is CASSQASLSPLHF. CDR3 nucleotides: TGCGCCAGCAGCCAAGCATCTCTTTCACCCCTCCACTTT.

This clonotype has only one observation. The rearrangement joins TRBV3-1 to TRBJ2-7; tentative D call: TRBD1 (6 bases). Germline V gives CDR1 LGHDT, CDR2 YNNKEL (reference sequence). Trimming pared 4 bases from V and 6 bases from J, leaving 22 bases between. This CDR3 is built from 16 residues. CDR3 loop: CASSLSSLRGSTEQYF. In DNA, the CDR3 is TGTGCCAGCAGCCTGTCGTCCCTCAGGGGCTCCACCGAGCAGTACTTC.

The rearrangement joins TRBV27 to TRBJ1-1, with no clear D. CDR3 length: 14 amino acids. CDR1 and CDR2 from the germline V gene are MNHEY and SMNVEV (reference sequence). V lost 2 bases, J lost 7 bases, and 14 bases lay in between. CDR3: CASSLLVTANEAFF. Here the CDR3 DNA reads TGTGCCAGCAGTTTACTAGTGACCGCAAATGAAGCTTTCTTT.

This clonotype was observed a handful of times. The chain uses TRBV6-2 or TRBV6-3 and TRBJ2-1; either TRBD1 or TRBD2 may supply D (5 bases each). The CDR3 covers 17 residues. Germline assignment: CDR1 MNHEY and CDR2 SVGEGT. Trimming took off 5 bases at V and 2 bases at J, with 19 bases between the two ends. Written as DNA, the CDR3 is TGTGCCAGCAGTAAACTGCCCGGGACGGACCCCTACAATGAGCAGTTCTTC. Residues: CASSKLPGTDPYNEQFF.

This chain connects TRBV12-3 or TRBV12-4 to TRBJ2-2, with TRBD1 as a possible D gene (5 bases). The V and J ends lost 3 bases and 14 bases respectively, with 13 bases between them. There are 12 residues in the CDR3. Here the CDR3 reads CASSLSDTNLFF. The CDR3 DNA is TGTGCCAGCAGTTTGTCGGACACAAACCTGTTTTTT.

The chain carries TRBV6-1 and TRBJ2-3; 9 bases match TRBD2. The CDR3 spans 18 residues. With V trimmed by 3 bases and J by 6 bases, 16 bases remained unmatched. From germline, CDR1 is MNHNS and CDR2 SASEGT. The DNA for the CDR3 is TGTGCCAGCAGTGATCAACCAGTGGGACTAGCTGCTTCCGATACGCAGTATTTT. Translation: CASSDQPVGLAASDTQYF.

V gene TRBV12-3 or TRBV12-4 combines with J gene TRBJ2-1; 7 bases match TRBD2. Trimming took 8 bases from V and 6 from J; bases not matched to a gene: 16. This CDR3 comprises 16 residues. The CDR3 region has the DNA TGTGCCAGCTCGACTTTGGGACTACAAAGACGCAATGAGCAGTTCTTC. This sequence encodes CASSTLGLQRRNEQFF.

This clonotype has a handful of counts. The chain employs TRBV6-5 and TRBJ2-7; 10 positions agree with TRBD2. Germline CDR1 is MNHEY and CDR2 is SVGAGI. This CDR3 has 13 amino acids. V shed 5 bases and J 6 bases; nucleotides not matched to a gene: 4. The CDR3 DNA reads TGTGCCAGCAGTCCGGGACTAGCGCGCGAGCAGTACTTC. Protein sequence: CASSPGLAREQYF.

The V call is TRBV7-9, the J call TRBJ2-7, with 8 bases lining up with TRBD1. From germline, CDR1 is SEHNR and CDR2 FQNEAQ (reference sequence). The CDR3 extends over 15 amino acids. J was trimmed by 6 bases and V by 2 bases; bases with no gene match: 9. The CDR3 protein is CASSLIETGVVEQYF. The CDR3 DNA reads as TGTGCCAGCAGCTTAATTGAGACAGGGGTTGTCGAGCAGTACTTC.

The chain couples TRBV7-2 to TRBJ2-1, with a weak D call TRBD1 (7 bases). The germline gives CDR1 SGHTA, CDR2 FQGNSA. The CDR3 has 15 amino acids. V gave up 4 bases and J gave up 6 bases, with 16 bases separating them. CDR3 sequence reads: CASSSRQGGGNEQFF. In DNA form, the CDR3 reads TGTGCCAGCAGCTCCCGACAGGGAGGAGGCAATGAGCAGTTCTTC.

The rearrangement joins TRBV6-2 or TRBV6-3 to TRBJ2-5; 9 bases are a match to TRBD2. V shed 6 bases and J 5 bases; nucleotides not matched to a gene: 7. Germline assignment: CDR1 MNHEY and CDR2 SVGEGT. The CDR3 covers 14 residues. The CDR3 DNA reads as TGTGCCAGCAGGACGGGGACTAGCAGGGAGACCCAGTACTTC. Translating gives CASRTGTSRETQYF.

As concerns this clonotype: An end of the junction differs from the germline gene, which may be a read error. CDR3 in amino acids: CASSATLQETQYF. The CDR3 nucleotides read TGTGCTAGCAGCGCGACTTTACAAGAGACCCAGTACTTC. This chain joins TRBV7-7 and TRBJ2-5; D is ambiguous. CDR1 SSHAT and CDR2 FNYEAQ come from the germline V gene (reference sequence). This CDR3 has 13 amino acids.